This passage covers 28 T cell receptor beta chains from one sample sequenced in a study of patients and donors after allogeneic stem cell transplantation. TCRdb re-called the RT-PCR reads through MiXCR, storing one row per CDR3 protein. The sample holds 410,000 or so distinct CDR3 sequences, about a sixth seen once. Sequenced sample: blood, either unsorted or a sorted T cell fraction (not recorded which). The receptor set was obtained from a human donor who was either an allogeneic HSCT recipient or a stem cell or donor lymphocyte infusion donor (not recorded which). It is not recorded whose cells these are; they may come from a transplant donor.

This clonotype was detected a few times. The rearrangement joins TRBV7-2 to TRBJ2-2, with 7 bases that match TRBD1. Germline loops: CDR1 SGHTA, CDR2 FQGNSA. The junction had 12 bases not matched to a gene; V was cut back by 5 bases and J by 6 bases. The CDR3 consists of 16 residues. The CDR3 DNA is TGTGCCAGCAGCGACCAGTCGGACAGGACTTCCGGGGAGCTGTTTTTT. This sequence encodes CASSDQSDRTSGELFF.

The chain combines TRBV11-2 with TRBJ2-1; 8 nucleotides line up with TRBD2. V trimming: 5 bases; J trimming: 9 bases; junction bases outside the gene matches: 12. In germline, CDR1 is SGHAT, CDR2 FQNNGV. The CDR3 totals 15 residues. This chain's CDR3 is CASSTPGLGVFEQFF. In DNA form, the CDR3 reads TGTGCCAGCAGCACCCCGGGACTAGGAGTTTTTGAGCAGTTCTTC.

This clonotype has more than one count but fewer than ten. This chain links TRBV4-3 with TRBJ2-5; no definite D call. Germline V lookup: CDR1 LGHNA, CDR2 YSLEER. The V gene lost 3 bases and the J gene lost 1 base, with 18 bases spanning the gap. The CDR3 sequence is 17 residues long. The CDR3, as DNA: TGCGCCAGCAGCCAGGATTTAATCGCGAGGCCCCAAGAGACCCAGTACTTC. It encodes CASSQDLIARPQETQYF.

The genes are TRBV15 and TRBJ2-7, with D tentatively TRBD2 (6 bases). Trimming cost V 6 bases and J 2 bases, with 14 bases left between them. The CDR3 covers 14 residues. CDR1 LNHNV and CDR2 YYDKDF come from the germline V gene (reference sequence). DNA of the CDR3: TGTGCCACCAGTATTAGGCGGGGAGCCTACGAGCAGTACTTC. Translated, it gives CATSIRRGAYEQYF.

The J gene is TRBJ2-7, the V gene TRBV12-3 or TRBV12-4; D possibly corresponds to TRBD2 (5 bases). The CDR3 sequence is 12 residues long. V was shortened by 8 bases and J by 6 bases, with 14 bases between the two germline ends. CDR3 loop: CASGVLEAEQYF. The CDR3 bases are TGTGCCAGCGGGGTATTGGAGGCCGAGCAGTACTTC.

This clonotype appeared many times. This chain links TRBV5-1 with TRBJ1-2, with 7 bases that match TRBD1. With V trimmed by 2 bases and J by 7 bases, 2 bases remained unmatched. The CDR3 runs 12 residues. Germline V gives CDR1 SGHRS, CDR2 YFSETQ. In DNA form, the CDR3 reads TGCGCCAGCAGCTTCGACAGGGCTGGCTACACCTTC. Translated, it gives CASSFDRAGYTF. Variable domain in full (rest from reference TRBV5-1 and TRBJ1-2): KAGVTQTPRYLIKTRGQQVTLSCSPISGHRSVSWYQQTPGQGLQFLFEYFSETQRNKGNFPGRFSGRQFSNSRSEMNVSTLELGDSALYLCASSFDRAGYTFGSGTRLTVV.

This clonotype was counted a few times. The chain employs TRBV10-3 and TRBJ1-2; 9 bases align to TRBD1. The ends lost 4 bases at V and 8 bases at J; junction bases unmatched: 8. The CDR3 covers 14 residues. The germline V gene encodes CDR1 ENHRY and CDR2 SYGVKD. CDR3 protein: CAISALGQGNGYTF. The CDR3 bases are TGTGCCATCAGTGCCTTGGGACAGGGAAACGGCTACACCTTC.

The chain uses TRBV18 and TRBJ2-3, with 7 bases fitting TRBD2. V shed 2 bases, J shed 4 bases, and the junction held 6 bases outside the gene matches. CDR1 and CDR2 from the germline V gene are KGHSH and LQKENI. There are 15 residues in the CDR3. CDR3 region: CASSPLGGQPDTQYF. The CDR3 DNA reads as TGTGCCAGCTCACCATTGGGAGGGCAGCCAGATACGCAGTATTTT.

This clonotype showed up many times. The chain combines TRBV5-1 with TRBJ2-3, with D possibly TRBD1 on 5 matching bases. Trimming pared 4 bases from V and 3 bases from J, leaving 18 bases between. There are 16 residues in the CDR3. Looked up from germline, CDR1 is SGHRS and CDR2 is YFSETQ. The CDR3 DNA follows: TGCGCCAGCAGCCCCTCTCCTAGGGGAAGAACAGATACGCAGTATTTT. Its translation: CASSPSPRGRTDTQYF.

The rearrangement joins TRBV6-6 to TRBJ2-5; TRBD2 might be the D (5 bases). This CDR3 has 13 amino acids. Germline V gene sequence: CDR1 MNHNY, CDR2 SVGAGI (reference sequence). V was clipped by 8 bases and J by 4 bases, with 14 bases between them. The CDR3 reads CASGRRVPETQYF. The CDR3 DNA reads TGTGCCAGCGGGAGACGGGTTCCAGAGACCCAGTACTTC.

This clonotype has more than one count but fewer than ten. The chain's CDR3 is CASSEGIGGTPYNEQFF. The CDR3 bases are TGTGCCAGCAGTGAGGGAATCGGCGGGACCCCTTACAATGAGCAGTTCTTC. The J gene is TRBJ2-1, the V gene TRBV6-1, with D perhaps matching TRBD2 (6 bases). The CDR3 contains 17 residues. V dropped 3 bases and J dropped 4 bases, with 19 bases sitting between them. Germline loops: CDR1 MNHNS, CDR2 SASEGT.

In this sample, this clonotype turned up a few times. The V call is TRBV4-1, the J call TRBJ2-1; no clear D gene. The germline gives CDR1 MGHRA, CDR2 YSYEKL. V lost 3 bases to trimming and J lost 0 bases, with 9 bases between them. CDR3 size: 15 residues. The CDR3 DNA reads TGCGCCAGCAGCCACCAGCAGAGCTCCTACAATGAGCAGTTCTTC. Protein product: CASSHQQSSYNEQFF.

The chain uses TRBV9 and TRBJ1-2, with D possibly TRBD1 on 6 matching bases. The CDR3 runs to 14 residues. The germline V gene has CDR1 SGDLS and CDR2 YYNGEE. Trimming took off 3 bases at V and 4 bases at J, with 13 bases between the two ends. CDR3 DNA sequence: TGTGCCAGCAGCGAACAGACAGGTTTCTATGGCTACACCTTC. This encodes CASSEQTGFYGYTF.

In DNA form, the CDR3 reads TGTGCCAGCACCCCATTTTTGGGGAACACTGAAGCTTTCTTT. Translated: CASTPFLGNTEAFF. V gene TRBV7-2 combines with J gene TRBJ1-1; D call uncertain. The CDR3 contains 14 residues. From germline, CDR1 is SGHTA and CDR2 FQGNSA. Trimming took off 7 bases at V and 1 base at J, with 13 bases between the two ends.

The chain links TRBV10-3 to TRBJ2-2, with D possibly TRBD1 on 5 matching bases. The ends were cut back, 3 bases at V and 0 bases at J, with 8 bases in the middle. CDR3 length: 15 residues. Germline V gene sequence: CDR1 ENHRY, CDR2 SYGVKD. The CDR3 reads CAISEKGANTGELFF. CDR3 sequence (DNA): TGTGCCATCAGTGAAAAAGGGGCGAACACCGGGGAGCTGTTTTTT.

The chain joins TRBV12-3 or TRBV12-4 to TRBJ2-7, with 7 bases fitting TRBD1. The CDR3 length is 12 residues. The trim removed 5 bases at V and 11 bases at J, leaving 9 bases unmatched. The CDR3 sequence: CASSRDSLEEYF. CDR3 nucleotide sequence: TGTGCCAGCAGTCGGGACAGCCTGGAGGAGTACTTC.

The chain combines TRBV5-1 with TRBJ2-2; D uncertain. V was cut by 3 bases and J by 4 bases, with 16 bases left in between. Germline CDR1 and CDR2: SGHRS and YFSETQ. This CDR3 spans 16 amino acids. In DNA, the CDR3 is TGCGCCAGCAGCTGGATTGGGGTAGATTCCACCGGGGAGCTGTTTTTT. Translated, it gives CASSWIGVDSTGELFF.

This clonotype was observed a handful of times. Germline is not matched at one junction end, which may reflect a read error. This chain connects TRBV7-7 to TRBJ2-3; perhaps TRBD1 as D (7 bases). The germline V gene has CDR1 SSHAT and CDR2 FNYEAQ (reference sequence). This CDR3 contains 16 residues. This CDR3 reads CASTRKEGARTDTQYF. In DNA form, the CDR3 reads TGTGCTAGCACCCGAAAGGAGGGGGCCAGGACAGATACGCAGTATTTT. The whole variable domain, remainder taken from reference TRBV7-7 and TRBJ2-3, is GAGVSQSPRYKVTKRGQDVTLRCDPISSHATLYWYQQALGQGPEFLTYFNYEAQPDKSGLPSDRFSAERPEGSISTLTIQRTEQRDSAMYRCASTRKEGARTDTQYFGPGTRLTVL.

This clonotype was picked up a small number of times. The chain combines TRBV9 with TRBJ2-3; D may be TRBD1 (5 bases). Germline lookup yields CDR1 SGDLS and CDR2 YYNGEE. The V gene lost 0 bases and the J gene lost 5 bases, with 16 bases spanning the gap. CDR3 length equals 16 residues. CDR3 coding DNA: TGTGCCAGCAGCGTAGCTACTGAAGGGGATGGAGATACGCAGTATTTT. This encodes CASSVATEGDGDTQYF. The whole variable domain, filled in from reference TRBV9 and TRBJ2-3, reads DSGVTQTPKHLITATGQRVTLRCSPRSGDLSVYWYQQSLDQGLQFLIQYYNGEERAKGNILERFSAQQFPDLHSELNLSSLELGDSALYFCASSVATEGDGDTQYFGPGTRLTVL.

The chain uses TRBV6-1 and TRBJ2-7; D is ambiguous. This CDR3 is built from 13 residues. Germline V gene lookup returns CDR1 MNHNS and CDR2 SASEGT. Trimming shortened V by 6 bases and J by 2 bases, and 11 bases separated the two germline ends. CDR3 DNA: TGTGCCAGCAGATTCACGGAAACCTACGAGCAGTACTTC. Its translation is CASRFTETYEQYF.

DNA of the CDR3: TGTGCCAGCAGCGGAGTAGCAGATACGCAGTATTTT. Its translation: CASSGVADTQYF. The V call is TRBV7-8, the J call TRBJ2-3; D is undetermined. The V end lost 5 bases, the J end lost 4 bases, and 7 bases lay between the germline ends. This CDR3 is 12 amino acids long. Germline CDR1 is SGHVS and CDR2 is FQNEAQ.

The chain links TRBV5-1 to TRBJ1-5; the D is unclear. This CDR3 contains 15 residues. The V gene's germline CDR1 is SGHRS and CDR2 YFSETQ. Trimming left V 0 bases short and J 3 bases short, with 10 bases between. CDR3 in amino acids: CASSLGGGVNQPQHF. In DNA form, the CDR3 reads TGCGCCAGCAGCTTGGGGGGAGGTGTCAATCAGCCCCAGCATTTT.

There are a few counts of this clonotype. This chain links TRBV7-3 with TRBJ2-7, with D possibly called TRBD1 or TRBD2 (5 bases each). Germline V gives CDR1 SGHTA, CDR2 FQGTGA. The CDR3 length is 16 residues. Trimming removed 2 bases at V and 0 bases at J, with 14 bases between. This CDR3 reads CASSLYGSGTSYEQYF. CDR3 bases: TGTGCCAGCAGCTTATATGGTTCCGGGACCTCCTACGAGCAGTACTTC.

This clonotype has ten or more counts. CDR3 coding DNA: TGTGCCTGGAGTGTAAGTACAGATACGCAGTATTTT. Its protein is CAWSVSTDTQYF. The chain couples TRBV30 to TRBJ2-3; D call uncertain. Germline CDR1 GTSNPN, CDR2 SVGIG (reference sequence). The CDR3 spans 12 residues. Trimming cost V 0 bases and J 3 bases, with 4 bases left between them.

This clonotype showed up many times. V gene TRBV12-3 or TRBV12-4 combines with J gene TRBJ1-4; possibly TRBD1 for D (5 bases). V lost 4 bases to trimming and J lost 8 bases, with 11 bases between them. CDR3 length equals 13 residues. The CDR3, as DNA: TGTGCCAGCAGTTCGTGGGGGGAAGAAAAACTGTTTTTT. It yields the protein CASSSWGEEKLFF.

This clonotype has at least ten counts. The chain links TRBV7-9 to TRBJ2-2; D is unresolved. Trimming removed 3 bases from V and 6 bases from J, with 5 bases in between. The germline V gene has CDR1 SEHNR and CDR2 FQNEAQ (reference sequence). The CDR3 loop spans 12 amino acids. CDR3 residues: CASSFQAGELFF. Here the CDR3 DNA reads TGTGCCAGCAGCTTCCAAGCCGGGGAGCTGTTTTTT.

This clonotype was counted many times. The CDR3 DNA sequence: TGTGCCAGCAGCCCCCAGGGGGGACCCTATGGCTACACCTTC. It is translated as CASSPQGGPYGYTF. J is TRBJ1-2 and V is TRBV7-9; TRBD1 aligns across 7 bases. Germline trimming cut 5 bases from V and 4 bases from J; bases unmatched to any gene: 7. Germline CDR1 reads SEHNR; CDR2 reads FQNEAQ (reference sequence). The length of the CDR3 is 14 residues.

This clonotype has ten or more counts. This sequence joins TRBV12-3 or TRBV12-4 and TRBJ2-5; D is uncertain. The CDR3 has 12 residues. The germline V and J ends were trimmed by 3 bases and 5 bases, with 7 bases remaining between them. Written as DNA, the CDR3 is TGTGCCAGCAGTTTCTCTATGGAGACCCAGTACTTC. Its protein is CASSFSMETQYF.